This T cell receptor beta chain emerged from a study of Ad26.COV2.S vaccination and SARS-CoV-2 variants. Study at large: This donor came from the COV1001 trial of Ad26.COV2.S.

V was shortened by 1 base and J by 3 bases, with 14 bases between the two germline ends. Germline CDR1 SGHDT, CDR2 YYEEEE. CDR3 length: 16 residues. Clones were read by immunoSEQ multiplex PCR, and TCRdb kept only the in-frame ones, dropping some. In the table there are under 550,000 clones, approximately 88% of which are singletons. For this clone: The antigen is unknown.

General observations from the study: Comparable non-spike TCR breadth was observed in vaccine and placebo recipients.

Documented treatment: over 15 received Ad26.COV2.S at low or high dose, single or two shots; 5 received placebo; per-sample allocation not given. On day 63 after the first injection, vaccine and placebo recipients gave samples. The sample in question was peripheral blood, obtained in a trial of Ad26.COV2.S vaccine versus placebo. The gene calls are TRBV5-6 and TRBJ1-3; a weak D match, TRBD1 (5 bases). The sequence derives from a person aged 18-60 years who received the Ad26.COV2.S COVID-19 vaccine or a placebo. CDR3 coding DNA: TGTGCCAGCAGCTTGTCCCGGGACTTTTTTGGAAACACCATATATTTT. Translated, it gives CASSLSRDFFGNTIYF.